The 9 T cell receptor beta chains below come from one sample, sequenced in a study of regulatory T cells in long-lasting Graves disease. TCRdb reanalysed the reads using MiXCR and keeps one entry per CDR3 protein. The table has approximately 800 distinct CDR3 sequences, approximately 79% seen once. RNA isolated from PBMCs was used to make the TCR library. Sample: peripheral blood mononuclear cells (PBMCs), taken with antithyroid drug treatment, in newly diagnosed or persistent Graves disease (not recorded which). The receptors here all came from a man aged 40-50 years with Graves disease.

This clonotype was seen a handful of times. V usage is TRBV4-2 and J usage is TRBJ2-7, with 15 bases fitting TRBD2. CDR1 and CDR2 from the germline V gene are LGHNA and YNFKEQ. The CDR3 runs to 16 residues. With V trimmed by 4 bases and J by 7 bases, 8 bases remained unmatched. CDR3 sequence (DNA): TGTGCCAGCAGCCCGCGGACTAGCGGGAGGGCCTCGGAGCAGTACTTC. It codes for CASSPRTSGRASEQYF.

This clonotype was recorded a few times. This rearrangement joins TRBV28 to TRBJ2-3, with unresolved D. Deletions cut 5 bases from V and 2 bases from J, with 2 bases between. CDR1 MDHEN and CDR2 SYDVKM come from the germline V gene. CDR3 length: 11 amino acids. The CDR3 loop reads CASSDTDTQYF. Written as DNA, the CDR3 is TGTGCCAGCAGTGACACAGATACGCAGTATTTT.

V and J are TRBV3-1 and TRBJ2-1; either TRBD1 or TRBD2 may supply D (5 bases each). This CDR3 spans 14 amino acids. Germline CDR1 LGHDT, CDR2 YNNKEL (reference sequence). With 4 bases removed from V and 7 bases from J, the gap between germline ends came to 14 bases. The CDR3 sequence is CASSLTGTTNEQFF. The CDR3 region has the DNA TGTGCCAGCAGCCTAACCGGGACGACAAATGAGCAGTTCTTC.

The count of this clonotype is one. The chain uses TRBV5-1 and TRBJ1-5, with unresolved D. Germline V gene data show CDR1 as SGHRS and CDR2 as YFSETQ. This CDR3 comprises 15 residues. V lost 0 bases and J 0 bases, leaving 7 bases between the germline ends. The CDR3 spells CASSLGTVSNQPQHF. In DNA form, the CDR3 reads TGCGCCAGCAGCTTGGGGACGGTTAGCAATCAGCCCCAGCATTTT.

The chain carries TRBV28 and TRBJ2-6, with a weak D call TRBD1 (5 bases). The CDR3 spans 15 residues. CDR1 is MDHEN and CDR2 is SYDVKM in the germline V gene. Trimming pared 6 bases from V and 4 bases from J, leaving 13 bases between. The CDR3 nucleotides read TGTGCCAGCAGAGCACAGGCGTACGGGGCCAACGTCCTGACTTTC. This sequence encodes CASRAQAYGANVLTF.

Judged by abundance, this clonotype is hyperexpanded. The V gene is TRBV7-3, the J gene TRBJ1-4; D gene uncertain. Germline assignment: CDR1 SGHTA and CDR2 FQGTGA. The CDR3 sequence is 12 residues long. V was trimmed by 6 bases and J by 7 bases, leaving 9 bases between them. The CDR3 loop is CASSYDTEKLFF. The CDR3 coding sequence is TGTGCCAGCAGTTACGACACTGAAAAACTGTTTTTT.

The V and J genes are TRBV12-3 or TRBV12-4 and TRBJ2-2; the match to TRBD1 covers 7 bases. This CDR3 spans 15 amino acids. J was trimmed by 2 bases and V by 6 bases; bases with no gene match: 6. CDR3 amino acids: CASSRQGRNTGELFF. CDR3 sequence (DNA): TGTGCCAGCAGCCGACAGGGTCGAAACACCGGGGAGCTGTTTTTT.

The V and J genes are TRBV27 and TRBJ2-7, with 7 positions matching TRBD2. V shed 6 bases, J shed 4 bases, and the junction held 9 bases outside the gene matches. The CDR3 covers 14 residues. The V gene's germline CDR1 is MNHEY and CDR2 SMNVEV (reference sequence). The CDR3 spells CASRGSSGKYEQYF. CDR3 sequence (DNA): TGTGCCAGCAGGGGGTCAAGCGGGAAGTACGAGCAGTACTTC.

The V and J genes are TRBV27 and TRBJ2-4; D could derive from TRBD1 or TRBD2 (5 bases each). The CDR3 covers 17 residues. V was cut by 3 bases and J by 5 bases, with 20 bases left in between. CDR1 is MNHEY and CDR2 is SMNVEV in the germline V gene (reference sequence). DNA for the CDR3: TGTGCCAGCAGTTTGGCGGGCTCCTGGGGGAGAGAAAACATTCAGTACTTC. Amino acids: CASSLAGSWGRENIQYF.